This TCR beta chain was identified during a study of a mutant IDH1 vaccine in newly diagnosed glioma. Study overall: With temozolomide cycles, or 4-6 weeks after radiotherapy alone, vaccination was started.

Trimming removed 8 bases from V and 4 bases from J; junction bases left unmatched: 5. Per the germline V gene, CDR1 is SGHDN and CDR2 is FVKESK. The length of the CDR3 is 13 residues. The method was immunoSEQ multiplex PCR; TCRdb's version includes in-frame clones alone and lacks a portion of them. The sample lists tens of thousands of clones, approximately 84% occurring once. In the case of this clone: Antigen: not known.

Sample time point: week 47, end of study. Vaccine doses each comprised 300 ug of mutant IDH1 20-mer peptide, with topical imiquimod. Eight vaccine injections were given to patients in weeks 1, 3, 5, 7, 11, 15, 19 and 23. The rearrangement links TRBV14 to TRBJ2-5; 9 bases agree with TRBD1. The sequencing used PBMCs, collected from a glioma patient whose treatment included an IDH1 peptide vaccine. This TCR derives from a man aged 25-45 years with glioma. For the CDR3, the DNA is TGTGCCAGCGGGGACAGGGAAACAGAGACCCAGTACTTC. Encoded protein: CASGDRETETQYF.